The rows below give T cell receptor beta chains drawn from one sample of a study of T-cell reconstitution after alpha-beta-depleted transplantation in children. TCRdb reprocessed the PCR reads with MiXCR, giving one entry per CDR3 protein. Counted here are about 540,000 distinct CDR3 sequences, 20% to 30% occurring once; the ten biggest clones make up 30% to 40%. The input for sequencing was PBMCs, taken before TCRalphabeta/CD19-depleted stem cell transplant. The receptors were gathered from a boy less than two years old with Wiskott-Aldrich syndrome, due to receive a stem cell transplant. The CDR3 runs from the conserved cysteine through the conserved F or W. The D gene is left open where the match is weak. Rows may omit the clone size; those that give it use once, few, many or a size class.

j_gene,v_gene,abundance,d_gene,CDR3aa,CDR3nt
TRBJ2-7,TRBV20-1,few,-,CSAQTDSASYEQYF,TGCAGTGCTCAGACAGATTCTGCTTCCTACGAGCAGTACTTC
TRBJ1-3,TRBV5-1,-,-,CASSPTASGNTIYF,TGCGCCAGCAGCCCGACGGCCTCTGGAAACACCATATATTTT
TRBJ1-1,TRBV29-1,few,TRBD1,CSVEGQGAVAEAFF,TGCAGCGTCGAGGGACAGGGGGCTGTTGCTGAAGCTTTCTTT
TRBJ1-2,TRBV7-9,few,TRBD1,CASSSPETGHLYGYTF,TGTGCCAGCAGCTCACCTGAGACAGGGCACCTCTATGGCTACACCTTC
TRBJ2-2,TRBV27,-,-,CASSLRWTRGGNTGELFF,TGTGCCAGCAGTTTAAGGTGGACTAGGGGGGGAAACACCGGGGAGCTGTTTTTT
TRBJ1-2,TRBV27,few,-,CASSLKSQGGSYTF,TGTGCCAGCAGTTTAAAGTCACAGGGCGGAAGCTACACCTTC
TRBJ2-2,TRBV27,-,-,CASKSLGTGELFF,TGTGCCAGCAAGTCTTTGGGCACCGGGGAGCTGTTTTTT
TRBJ2-1,TRBV10-3,-,-,CAITGANNEQFF,TGTGCCATCACTGGGGCCAACAATGAGCAGTTCTTC
TRBJ1-6,TRBV20-1,once,-,CSARELGRGIYNSPLHF,TGCAGTGCTAGGGAGCTGGGCAGGGGAATATATAATTCACCCCTCCACTTT
TRBJ2-2,TRBV5-1,-,-,CASSLVRSELFF,TGCGCCAGCAGCTTGGTCCGGTCGGAGCTGTTTTTT
TRBJ1-5,TRBV12-3/TRBV12-4,few,TRBD1,CASRASAGGYQPQHF,TGTGCCAGCAGGGCTTCGGCAGGGGGCTATCAGCCCCAGCATTTT
TRBJ2-2,TRBV5-1,-,TRBD1,CASSSTGDRPTGELFF,TGCGCCAGCAGCTCTACTGGGGACAGGCCCACCGGGGAGCTGTTTTTT
TRBJ2-1,TRBV6-4,-,-,CASSDSWSNEQFF,TGTGCCAGCAGTGACTCTTGGAGCAATGAGCAGTTCTTC
TRBJ2-3,TRBV7-2,-,-,CASSRVPDTQYF,TGTGCCAGCAGCAGAGTCCCAGATACGCAGTATTTT
TRBJ1-4,TRBV5-1,-,-,CASSSQSSDSPSRILYEKLFF,TGCGCCAGCAGCTCCCAGAGTTCTGACAGTCCTAGCCGCATCCTTTATGAAAAACTGTTTTTT
TRBJ1-1,TRBV5-6,-,-,CASSSLIRQALNTEAFF,TGTGCCAGCAGCTCCTTAATACGACAGGCATTGAACACTGAAGCTTTCTTT
TRBJ1-5,TRBV20-1,-,-,CSARDLRRGSNQPQHF,TGCAGTGCTAGAGATCTGAGGAGGGGCAGCAATCAGCCCCAGCATTTT
TRBJ2-6,TRBV7-2,-,TRBD1,CASSSSRDRAGANVLTF,TGTGCCAGCAGCTCGTCCCGGGACAGGGCCGGGGCCAACGTCCTGACTTTC
TRBJ2-3,TRBV11-3,-,TRBD1,CASSRTGKSTDTQYF,TGTGCCAGCAGCCGGACAGGGAAAAGCACAGATACGCAGTATTTT
TRBJ2-1,TRBV15,-,TRBD2,CATSVLGRGLAGEAYNEQFF,TGTGCCACCAGTGTCTTAGGCAGGGGTCTAGCGGGAGAGGCGTACAATGAGCAGTTCTTC
TRBJ2-3,TRBV12-3/TRBV12-4,-,TRBD2,CASSLALLAGPTDTQYF,TGTGCCAGCAGTTTAGCCCTCCTAGCGGGGCCCACAGATACGCAGTATTTT
TRBJ1-3,TRBV5-1,few,-,CASSSQGHNSGNTIYF,TGCGCCAGCAGCTCACAGGGTCATAACTCTGGAAACACCATATATTTT
TRBJ2-1,TRBV5-1,few,-,CASSSITGLFNEQFF,TGCGCCAGCAGCTCGATAACAGGGTTGTTCAATGAGCAGTTCTTC
TRBJ2-3,TRBV4-1,few,-,CASSQVLLRTDTQYF,TGCGCCAGCAGCCAAGTGCTCCTCCGCACAGATACGCAGTATTTT
TRBJ2-3,TRBV5-1,-,TRBD2,CASSLFPTSGAQYF,TGCGCCAGCAGCTTATTCCCGACTAGCGGTGCCCAGTATTTT
TRBJ2-1,TRBV2,-,TRBD1,CATSMTGLYNEQFF,TGTGCCACCTCGATGACAGGGCTCTACAATGAGCAGTTCTTC
TRBJ2-2,TRBV5-1,few,TRBD2,CASGRLAGAANTGELFF,TGCGCCAGCGGTCGACTAGCGGGGGCCGCGAACACCGGGGAGCTGTTTTTT
TRBJ2-7,TRBV5-1,-,TRBD2,CASSANIGLAGDEQYF,TGCGCCAGCAGCGCTAACATCGGACTAGCGGGAGATGAGCAGTACTTC
TRBJ1-1,TRBV11-3,few,TRBD1,CASSFQTGDYTEAFF,TGTGCCAGCAGCTTCCAGACAGGGGACTACACTGAAGCTTTTTTT
TRBJ1-5,TRBV27,-,-,CASSLTAFQPQHF,TGTGCCAGCAGTTTGACGGCCTTTCAGCCCCAGCATTTT
TRBJ2-1,TRBV4-1,few,-,CASSQVSESSYNEQFF,TGCGCCAGCAGCCAAGTTTCGGAGAGCTCCTACAATGAGCAGTTCTTC
TRBJ2-7,TRBV27,-,TRBD2,CASSLSKGTRGYEQYF,TGTGCCAGCAGTTTATCGAAAGGGACTAGGGGTTACGAGCAGTACTTC
TRBJ2-2,TRBV7-9,-,-,CASSRAYRVTGELFF,TGTGCCAGCAGCCGAGCTTACAGGGTTACCGGGGAGCTGTTTTTT
TRBJ1-5,TRBV20-1,once,-,CSAWPGGNQPQHF,TGCAGTGCTTGGCCCGGGGGGAATCAGCCCCAGCATTTT
TRBJ2-1,TRBV5-1,-,TRBD2,CASSLITQAGGGYNEQFF,TGCGCCAGCAGCTTGATAACCCAAGCGGGAGGCGGATACAATGAGCAGTTCTTC
TRBJ1-5,TRBV6-5,few,-,CASISTVRGSGQPQHF,TGTGCCAGCATTTCTACAGTGCGGGGGTCTGGTCAGCCCCAGCATTTT
TRBJ2-3,TRBV7-2,-,-,CASSLAPMLHTQYF,TGTGCCAGCAGCTTAGCGCCGATGCTCCATACGCAGTATTTT
TRBJ2-3,TRBV7-2,many,-,CASSFITDTQYF,TGTGCCAGCAGCTTTATTACAGATACGCAGTATTTT
TRBJ2-7,TRBV20-1,-,TRBD1,CSAGHKTGGEQYF,TGCAGTGCTGGGCACAAAACAGGGGGCGAGCAGTACTTC
TRBJ2-6,TRBV28,-,-,CASSADGANVLTF,TGTGCCAGCTCCGCTGATGGGGCCAACGTCCTGACTTTC
TRBJ2-3,TRBV5-4,-,TRBD2,CASSSGLAGGWDTQYF,TGTGCCAGCAGCTCGGGACTAGCGGGAGGTTGGGATACGCAGTATTTT
TRBJ1-4,TRBV5-1,-,-,CASSMGDKREEKLFF,TGCGCCAGCAGCATGGGGGACAAGCGAGAGGAAAAACTGTTTTTT
TRBJ2-5,TRBV24-1,few,-,CATSEGTDLRETQYF,TGTGCCACCAGTGAGGGGACGGACCTCCGGGAGACCCAGTACTTC
TRBJ2-1,TRBV20-1,-,-,CSANGDEQFF,TGCAGTGCTAACGGGGACGAGCAGTTCTTC
TRBJ1-2,TRBV10-3,-,TRBD1,CAISEDRGYGYTF,TGTGCCATCAGTGAGGACAGGGGGTATGGCTACACCTTC
TRBJ2-3,TRBV5-1,-,-,CASTVGGGTDTQYF,TGCGCCAGCACGGTTGGAGGAGGAACAGATACGCAGTATTTT
TRBJ2-7,TRBV5-1,-,-,CASSFLSSYEQYF,TGCGCCAGCAGCTTCCTTAGCTCCTACGAGCAGTACTTC
TRBJ2-3,TRBV19,-,-,CASSIRAGTDTQYF,TGTGCCAGTAGTATAAGGGCAGGCACAGATACGCAGTATTTT
TRBJ1-5,TRBV20-1,few,TRBD1,CSAGQGYNQPQHF,TGCAGTGCTGGACAGGGATACAATCAGCCCCAGCATTTT
TRBJ1-1,TRBV5-1,few,TRBD1,CASRNVQGGGTEAFF,TGCGCCAGCAGAAATGTCCAGGGGGGAGGAACTGAAGCTTTCTTT
TRBJ1-2,TRBV12-3/TRBV12-4,few,-,CASSSTGLYGYTF,TGTGCCAGCAGTTCCACAGGTCTATACGGCTACACCTTC
TRBJ1-1,TRBV9,few,-,CASSRGRMNTEAFF,TGTGCCAGCAGTAGGGGCAGGATGAACACTGAAGCTTTCTTT
TRBJ2-7,TRBV5-1,few,TRBD1,CASSQTGVGSYEQYF,TGCGCCAGCAGCCAGACAGGGGTCGGCTCCTACGAGCAGTACTTC
TRBJ2-7,TRBV5-1,few,-,CASSLGPTVVYEQYF,TGCGCCAGCAGCTTGGGACCGACAGTAGTTTACGAGCAGTACTTC
TRBJ2-2,TRBV7-6,-,TRBD2,CASSLGTSGSNGELFF,TGTGCCAGCAGCTTAGGGACTAGCGGGAGTAACGGGGAGCTGTTTTTT
TRBJ2-1,TRBV29-1,few,-,CSTMGLPSYNEQFF,TGCAGCACCATGGGACTCCCATCCTACAATGAGCAGTTCTTC